This entry features one T cell receptor (beta chain) sequence. Its antigen is unknown. The data stem from a study of cytotoxic CD8 clonotypes in ibrutinib-treated CLL. As for the study in general: After treatment lasting a median roughly 12 months, range 6 to 36, response samples were collected.

Libraries were prepared by immunoSEQ multiplex PCR; TCRdb keeps only in-frame clonotypes and omits some of them. Here the sample spans 30,000 to 40,000 clones, 60% to 80% being singletons. Notes on the study in general: With treatment, public clonotypes, which were uncommon, either contracted or remained stable.

CDR3 size: 12 residues. The germline V gene has CDR1 MNHEY and CDR2 SMNVEV (reference sequence). Trimming removed 5 bases from V and 15 bases from J, with 16 bases in between. This receptor was identified in a human donor with chronic lymphocytic leukemia. Sequences were derived from PBMCs, sampled before ibrutinib treatment. The chain combines TRBV27 with TRBJ1-4; a possible D gene is TRBD1 (5 bases). CDR3 sequence reads: CASSPRTMRLFF. CDR3 coding DNA: TGTGCCAGCAGTCCGAGGACAATGAGGTTGTTTTTT.